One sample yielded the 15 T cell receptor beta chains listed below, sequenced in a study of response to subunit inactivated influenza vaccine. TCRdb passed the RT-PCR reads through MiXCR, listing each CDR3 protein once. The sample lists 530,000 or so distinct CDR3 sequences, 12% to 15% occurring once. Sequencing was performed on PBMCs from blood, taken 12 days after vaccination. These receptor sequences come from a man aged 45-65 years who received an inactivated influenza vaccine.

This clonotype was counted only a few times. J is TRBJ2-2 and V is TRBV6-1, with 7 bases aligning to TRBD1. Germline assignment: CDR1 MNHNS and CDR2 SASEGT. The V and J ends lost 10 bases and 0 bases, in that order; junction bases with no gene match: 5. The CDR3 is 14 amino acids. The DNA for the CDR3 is TGTGCCACAAGGGGGACAGCGAACACCGGGGAGCTGTTTTTT. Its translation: CATRGTANTGELFF.

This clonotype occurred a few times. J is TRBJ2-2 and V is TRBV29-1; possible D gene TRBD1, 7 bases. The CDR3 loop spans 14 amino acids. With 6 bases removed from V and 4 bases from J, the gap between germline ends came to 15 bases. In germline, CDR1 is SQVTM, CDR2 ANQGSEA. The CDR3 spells CSVRRDSLTGELFF. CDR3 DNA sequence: TGCAGCGTCCGGCGGGACAGTCTCACCGGGGAGCTGTTTTTT.

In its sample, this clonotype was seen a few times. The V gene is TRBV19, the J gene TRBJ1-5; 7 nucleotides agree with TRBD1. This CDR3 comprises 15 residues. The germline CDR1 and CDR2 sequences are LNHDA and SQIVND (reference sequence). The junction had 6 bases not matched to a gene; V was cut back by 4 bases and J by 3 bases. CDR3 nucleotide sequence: TGTGCCAGTAGTACCGGGACAGCTTTCAATCAGCCCCAGCATTTT. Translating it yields CASSTGTAFNQPQHF.

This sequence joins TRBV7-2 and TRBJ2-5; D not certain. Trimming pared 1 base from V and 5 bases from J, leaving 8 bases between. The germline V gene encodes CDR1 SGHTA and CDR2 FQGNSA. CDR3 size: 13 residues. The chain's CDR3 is CASSLEGWETQYF. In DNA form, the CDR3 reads TGTGCCAGCAGCTTAGAGGGATGGGAGACCCAGTACTTC.

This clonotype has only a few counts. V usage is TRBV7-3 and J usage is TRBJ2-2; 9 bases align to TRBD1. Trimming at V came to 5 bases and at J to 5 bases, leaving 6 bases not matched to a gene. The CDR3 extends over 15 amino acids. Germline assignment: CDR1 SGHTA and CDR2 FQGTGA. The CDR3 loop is CASSKWDRATGELFF. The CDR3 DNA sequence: TGTGCCAGCAGCAAGTGGGACAGGGCAACCGGGGAGCTGTTTTTT.

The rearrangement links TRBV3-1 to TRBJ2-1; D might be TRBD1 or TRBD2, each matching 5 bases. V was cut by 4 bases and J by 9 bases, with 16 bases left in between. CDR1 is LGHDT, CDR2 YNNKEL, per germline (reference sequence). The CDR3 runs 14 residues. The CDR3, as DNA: TGTGCCAGCAGCCCCCGGGACCGGTTAGGTGAGCAGTTCTTC. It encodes CASSPRDRLGEQFF.

For the CDR3, the DNA is TGTGCCAGTAGACTACAGGGGCAGTACTTC. It yields the protein CASRLQGQYF. The chain has TRBV2 and TRBJ2-7; a weak D match, TRBD1 (6 bases). CDR3 length: 10 amino acids. Germline loops: CDR1 SNHLY, CDR2 FYNNEI. Trimming took 9 bases from V and 9 from J, leaving 12 bases between them.

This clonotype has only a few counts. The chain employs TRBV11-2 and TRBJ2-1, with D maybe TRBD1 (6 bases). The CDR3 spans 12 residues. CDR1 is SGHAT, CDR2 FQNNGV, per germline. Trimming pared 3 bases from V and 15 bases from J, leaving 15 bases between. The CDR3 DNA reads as TGTGCCAGCAGCTTGATCACAGGGCAGGCGTTCTTC. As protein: CASSLITGQAFF.

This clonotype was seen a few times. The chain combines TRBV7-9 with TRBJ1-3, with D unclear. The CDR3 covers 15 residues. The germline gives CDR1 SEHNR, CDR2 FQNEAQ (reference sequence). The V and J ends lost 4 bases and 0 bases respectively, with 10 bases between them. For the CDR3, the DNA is TGTGCCAGCAGCTCATACGGCGACTCTGGAAACACCATATATTTT. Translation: CASSSYGDSGNTIYF.

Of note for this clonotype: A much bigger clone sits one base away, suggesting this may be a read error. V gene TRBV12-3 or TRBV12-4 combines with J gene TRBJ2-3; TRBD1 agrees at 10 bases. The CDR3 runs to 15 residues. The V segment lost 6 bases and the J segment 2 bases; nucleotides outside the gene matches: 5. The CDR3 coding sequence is TGTGCCAGCAGGCCCGGGACAGGGGTCACAGATACGCAGTATTTT. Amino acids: CASRPGTGVTDTQYF.

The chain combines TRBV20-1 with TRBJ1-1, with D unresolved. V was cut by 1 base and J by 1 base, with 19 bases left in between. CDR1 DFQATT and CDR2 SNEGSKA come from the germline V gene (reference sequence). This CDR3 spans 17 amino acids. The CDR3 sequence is CSARVNFRGRRNTEAFF. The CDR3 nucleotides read TGCAGTGCTAGAGTAAATTTCCGTGGCCGGAGGAACACTGAAGCTTTCTTT.

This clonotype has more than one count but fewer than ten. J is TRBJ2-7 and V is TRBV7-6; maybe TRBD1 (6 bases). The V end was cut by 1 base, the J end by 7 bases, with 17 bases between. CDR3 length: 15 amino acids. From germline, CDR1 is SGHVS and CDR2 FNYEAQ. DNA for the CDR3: TGTGCCAGCAGCTTAGAAGGTCAGGGGTTAGGTGAGCAGTACTTC. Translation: CASSLEGQGLGEQYF.

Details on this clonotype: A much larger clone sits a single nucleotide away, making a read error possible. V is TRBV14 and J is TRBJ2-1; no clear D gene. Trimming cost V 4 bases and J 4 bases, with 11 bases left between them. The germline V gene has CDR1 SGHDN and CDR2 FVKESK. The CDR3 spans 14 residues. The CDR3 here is CASSPKRNYNEQFF. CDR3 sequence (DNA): TGTGCCAGCAGCCCCAAAAGGAATTACAATGAGCAGTTCTTC.

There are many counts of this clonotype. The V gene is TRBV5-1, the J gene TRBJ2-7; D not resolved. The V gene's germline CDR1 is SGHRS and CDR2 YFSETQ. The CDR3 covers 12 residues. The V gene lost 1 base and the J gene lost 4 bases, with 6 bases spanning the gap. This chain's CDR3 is CASSLYDYEQYF. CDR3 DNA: TGCGCCAGCAGCTTGTATGATTACGAGCAGTACTTC.

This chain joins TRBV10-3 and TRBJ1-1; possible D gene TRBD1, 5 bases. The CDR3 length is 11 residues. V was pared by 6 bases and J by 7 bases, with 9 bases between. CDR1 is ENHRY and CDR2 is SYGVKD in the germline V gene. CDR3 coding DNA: TGTGCCATCAGGGAGACAGTTGAAGCTTTCTTT. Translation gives CAIRETVEAFF.